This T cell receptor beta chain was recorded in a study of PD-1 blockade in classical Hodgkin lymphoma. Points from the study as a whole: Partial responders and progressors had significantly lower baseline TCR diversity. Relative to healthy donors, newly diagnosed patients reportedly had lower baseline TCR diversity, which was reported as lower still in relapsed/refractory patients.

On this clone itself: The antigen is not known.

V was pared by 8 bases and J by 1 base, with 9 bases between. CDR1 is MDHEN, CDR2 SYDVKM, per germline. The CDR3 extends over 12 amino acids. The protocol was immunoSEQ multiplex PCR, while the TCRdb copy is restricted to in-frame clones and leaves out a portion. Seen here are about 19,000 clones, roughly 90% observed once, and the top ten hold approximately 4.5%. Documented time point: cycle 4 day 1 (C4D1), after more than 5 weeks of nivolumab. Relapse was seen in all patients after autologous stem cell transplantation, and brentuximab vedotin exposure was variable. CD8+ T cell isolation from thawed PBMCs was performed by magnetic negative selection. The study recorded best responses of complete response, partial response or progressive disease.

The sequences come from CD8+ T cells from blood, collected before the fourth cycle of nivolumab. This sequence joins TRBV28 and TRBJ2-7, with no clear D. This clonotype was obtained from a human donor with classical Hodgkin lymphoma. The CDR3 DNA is TGTGCCAGCGAGAGTTTATCCTACGAGCAGTACTTC. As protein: CASESLSYEQYF.